The source of this T cell receptor (beta chain) is a study of blood T cell repertoires in COVID-19 (dated by TCRdb to 2018 to 2020). With regard to the full study: Collaborator samples came from the United States, Italy and Spain and covered acute and convalescent phases of COVID-19. Where available, HLA class I and class II types were obtained from metadata supplied by the sample provider rather than from assay-based typing. The repertoires were made available in a free public database intended to serve as a resource for research on the immune response to SARS-CoV-2. The samples were drawn from two sources: the first 160 participants of the ongoing ImmuneRACE study, and fewer than 1,500 subjects contributed by 6 global collaborators. The dataset comprised deeply sampled blood TCRbeta repertoires from subjects exposed to, actively infected with, or recovered from COVID-19. A de-identified subject ID, COVID-19 status, age in years and sex were almost always included in the sample metadata. The prospective study material was composed of cDNA or gDNA derived from T cells, B-cell-depleted T cells, or PBMCs. Overall study results and their limits: How much clinical and demographic metadata was included differed by source and by participant, and the metadata was provided uncurated.

To note about this clone: The clone's antigen remains unknown. The record has no base qualities; no much larger clone is one base away.

Each collaborating institution followed its own protocols to collect whole blood in K2EDTA tubes. For TCRbeta analysis, collaborators shipped samples as frozen whole blood, isolated PBMCs, or DNA extracted from either of those sample types. TCRbeta CDR3 regions were amplified from genomic DNA by means of the immunoSEQ Assay, a bias-controlled multiplex PCR. The authors processed their data as follows. The number of nucleated cells in each sample was estimated from the amplification of reference gene primers within the assay. To quantify the absolute abundance of each unique TCRbeta CDR3 rearrangement, sequence reads were collapsed and filtered. Productive Simpson clonality was computed per sample as the square root of Simpson's diversity index over productive rearrangements. Entries here come from immuneACCESS through TCRdb and include only in-frame sequences with V and J called. Some clones fail to appear in such tables; in the studies checked, an unresolved V gene covers under half of the shortfall, and the cause of the remainder is unknown. D and trimming were read from the DNA, whereas the V and J calls and clone size are those reported in that table. The sample yields approximately 100,000 clones; approximately 80% were counted once. The ten largest account for less than 11% of the sample.

This clonotype was sampled from a human donor in a cohort sampled during active COVID-19. The sample comprised peripheral blood.

The DNA reads as follows: TGTGCCAGCAGTTACTCTTCCCTTCGGGACAGGGCCTACGAGCAGTACTTC. This yields the protein CASSYSSLRDRAYEQYF. The chain joins TRBV6-2 or TRBV6-3 to TRBJ2-7; 9 bases in between match TRBD1. Reading from cysteine to phenylalanine, the CDR3 counts 17 amino acids. Left in the record is the CDR3 DNA by itself, 51 bases read in frame from the first base. Compared with germline, V lacks 0 bases and J lacks 2 bases; bases without a gene match: 8. The CDR1 and CDR2 encoded by the germline V gene are MNHEY and SVGEGT.